This entry is about one T cell receptor beta chain. This sample is drawn from a study of blood T cells in healthy people across ages. Combining a sample-barcoded 5' primer with a J-beta primer mix, a second PCR ran for about 7 to 11 cycles. In TCRdb, the 5' RACE reads were re-called with MiXCR into one record per CDR3 protein. This repertoire shows around 690,000 distinct CDR3 sequences, approximately 59% found once; its top ten account for over 35%. V shed 4 bases and J 0 bases; nucleotides not matched to a gene: 5. Germline CDR1 and CDR2: SGHRS and YFSETQ. This CDR3 is 16 amino acids long. Sequenced sample: blood. The V gene is TRBV5-1, the J gene TRBJ2-1; 9 positions agree with TRBD1. This sequence was found in a man aged 60-69 years in good health. CDR3 residues: CASSTGTGPSYNEQFF. In nucleotides, the CDR3 is TGCGCCAGCAGCACAGGGACAGGGCCCTCCTACAATGAGCAGTTCTTC.